This TCR beta chain was sequenced for a study of blood T cell repertoires in COVID-19. Study overall: The analysed material was cDNA or gDNA that came from T cells, B-cell-depleted T cells, or PBMCs.

Trimming shortened V by 2 bases and J by 0 bases, and 4 bases separated the two germline ends. Germline values: CDR1 SGHNT, CDR2 YENEEA. The CDR3 spans 14 residues. Methods used by the authors: Amplification with reference gene primers provided the estimates of nucleated cell counts. Produced via immunoSEQ multiplex PCR; TCRdb's table is partial and in-frame only. Clone size and the V and J calls come from that table; the DNA yielded D and trimming. The sample consists of about 99,000 clones, 84% of them appearing once. The TCR comes from a man in his fifties or sixties with acute or convalescent COVID-19. Sequenced material: peripheral blood. This chain joins TRBV11-3 and TRBJ1-4, with D uncertain. This CDR3 is CASSLSATNEKLFF. In nucleotides, the CDR3 is TGTGCCAGCAGCTTATCGGCAACTAATGAAAAACTGTTTTTT.